Each of the 18 T cell receptor beta chains below was sequenced from the same sample in a study of tumour-infiltrating T cells in Burkitt lymphoma. Produced via immunoSEQ multiplex PCR; TCRdb's table is partial and in-frame only. The sample holds 150 or so clones, under 25% seen once. The specimen was tumor tissue. The receptors shown here come from a human donor with Burkitt lymphoma.

This clone was seen more than once but under ten times. This chain links TRBV6-1 with TRBJ2-3; 12 bases are shared with TRBD2. Germline V CDR1 and CDR2: MNHNS, SASEGT. The CDR3 has 16 amino acids. V was clipped by 3 bases and J by 5 bases; unmatched bases: 6. CDR3 sequence reads: CASSESGGLAGDTQYF. In DNA, the CDR3 is TGTGCCAGCAGTGAGTCCGGGGGACTAGCGGGAGATACGCAGTATTTT.

The V gene is TRBV28, the J gene TRBJ1-1, with no clear D. Germline loops: CDR1 MDHEN, CDR2 SYDVKM. Deletions cut 2 bases from V and 6 bases from J, with 13 bases between. The CDR3 is 14 amino acids. In nucleotides, the CDR3 is TGTGCCAGCAGTTTAAGTGGAGAGGGCGCTGAAGCTTTCTTT. This codes for CASSLSGEGAEAFF.

The CDR3 is CASRTTAYEQYF. CDR3 in DNA: TGTGCCAGCAGGACGACAGCCTACGAGCAGTACTTC. The V call is TRBV6-6, the J call TRBJ2-7; TRBD1 is a possible D gene (5 bases). Germline values: CDR1 MNHNY, CDR2 SVGAGI (reference sequence). V was clipped by 6 bases and J by 2 bases, with 8 bases between them. The CDR3 runs 12 residues.

In this sample, this clone turned up a few times. One end of the junction varies from germline; a read error may be responsible. The chain employs TRBV10-3 and TRBJ2-7; a weak D match, TRBD2 (6 bases). Looked up from germline, CDR1 is ENHRY and CDR2 is SYGVKD. This CDR3 comprises 10 residues. The chain's CDR3 is CAITYSRESF. DNA of the CDR3: TGTGCCATCACCTACTCTCGGGAGAGCTTC.

This chain links TRBV6-5 with TRBJ1-3; D gene uncertain. The CDR3 is 14 amino acids. CDR1 is MNHEY and CDR2 is SVGAGI in the germline V gene. Trimming took off 6 bases at V and 0 bases at J, with 9 bases between the two ends. CDR3: CASSPYYSGNTIYF. CDR3 in DNA: TGTGCCAGCAGCCCTTATTACTCTGGAAACACCATATATTTT.

In its sample, this clone was seen a few times. This sequence joins TRBV7-9 and TRBJ2-7; D might be TRBD1 (5 bases). The germline V gene has CDR1 SEHNR and CDR2 FQNEAQ (reference sequence). The length of the CDR3 is 14 residues. Between the trimmed V and J ends, which lost 3 bases and 6 bases, there was a span of 15 bases. CDR3 nucleotide sequence: TGTGCCAGCAGCTTTGGGGCAGGGCTTGGCGAGCAGTACTTC. It encodes CASSFGAGLGEQYF.

The rearrangement uses TRBV28 and TRBJ2-7, with 9 bases fitting TRBD1. The J segment lost 4 bases and the V segment lost 3 bases, leaving 7 bases of the junction unmatched. The CDR3 has 15 residues. CDR1 is MDHEN, CDR2 SYDVKM, per germline. The CDR3 protein is CASSLQGQGRYEQYF. For the CDR3, the DNA is TGTGCCAGCAGTTTGCAGGGACAGGGTAGGTACGAGCAGTACTTC.

V and J are TRBV7-9 and TRBJ1-1, with 7 bases matching TRBD1. CDR3 length: 14 amino acids. CDR1 SEHNR and CDR2 FQNEAQ come from the germline V gene (reference sequence). Losses at the gene ends were 6 bases for V and 1 base for J; bases not matched to a gene: 5. CDR3 sequence: CASRTTGTNTEAFF. For the CDR3, the DNA is TGTGCCAGCAGGACGACAGGGACGAACACTGAAGCTTTCTTT.

This chain connects TRBV6-1 to TRBJ2-5; the D gene is possibly TRBD1 (6 bases). V shed 3 bases and J shed 1 base, with 12 bases lying between them. Looked up from germline, CDR1 is MNHNS and CDR2 is SASEGT. The CDR3 is made up of 15 amino acids. DNA for the CDR3: TGTGCCAGCAGTGACTATAGGGGGATCCAAGAGACCCAGTACTTC. Translation gives CASSDYRGIQETQYF.

J is TRBJ2-1 and V is TRBV4-1; D is tentatively TRBD1 or TRBD2 (6 bases each). CDR1 and CDR2 (germline): MGHRA, YSYEKL. The germline V and J ends were trimmed by 1 base and 7 bases, with 17 bases remaining between them. The CDR3 consists of 16 residues. CDR3 residues: CASSQVERWGANEQFF. The CDR3 DNA reads as TGCGCCAGCAGCCAAGTAGAACGGTGGGGGGCAAATGAGCAGTTCTTC.

This clone was counted between two and nine times. The chain combines TRBV29-1 with TRBJ1-2; D unclear. Trimming removed 6 bases from V and 4 bases from J, with 12 bases in between. Germline assignment: CDR1 SQVTM and CDR2 ANQGSEA. The length of the CDR3 is 12 residues. In nucleotides, the CDR3 is TGCAGCGTAGACGGTGACTTCTATGGCTACACCTTC. It yields the protein CSVDGDFYGYTF. Combining the CDR3 with reference TRBV29-1 and TRBJ1-2 gives the whole variable domain SAVISQKPSRDICQRGTSLTIQCQVDSQVTMMFWYRQQPGQSLTLIATANQGSEATYESGFVIDKFPISRPNLTFSTLTVSNMSPEDSSIYLCSVDGDFYGYTFGSGTRLTVV.

This clone was detected a few times. The rearrangement joins TRBV7-6 to TRBJ1-3, with D tentatively TRBD1 (6 bases). Germline-derived CDR1 and CDR2 are SGHVS and FNYEAQ. The CDR3 extends over 16 amino acids. Trimming removed 5 bases from V and 3 bases from J, with 17 bases in between. The chain's CDR3 is CASSQGGTSDGNTIYF. The CDR3 coding sequence is TGTGCCAGCAGCCAAGGGGGTACGAGTGATGGAAACACCATATATTTT.

This clone came up a few times. A junction end diverges from the germline sequence, so it may reflect a read error. The chain uses TRBV15 and TRBJ1-3; D uncertain. The CDR3 consists of 13 residues. CDR1 and CDR2 (germline): LNHNV, YYDKDF (reference sequence). Written as DNA, the CDR3 is TGTGCCACTAGCAGAGTCCGGCGAAACACCATATATTTT. It encodes CATSRVRRNTIYF.

V is TRBV7-9 and J is TRBJ1-2, with D possibly TRBD1 on 5 matching bases. V was trimmed by 8 bases and J by 0 bases, leaving 10 bases between them. Germline lookup yields CDR1 SEHNR and CDR2 FQNEAQ (reference sequence). The CDR3 consists of 13 residues. CDR3 loop: CASRDEANYGYTF. The DNA of the CDR3 is TGTGCCAGCCGGGACGAAGCTAACTATGGCTACACCTTC.

This chain connects TRBV27 to TRBJ1-2, with 9 positions matching TRBD1. Germline V CDR1 and CDR2: MNHEY, SMNVEV (reference sequence). This CDR3 is 13 amino acids long. The ends lost 5 bases at V and 5 bases at J; junction bases unmatched: 3. Here the CDR3 reads CASSPGTGYGYTF. CDR3 nucleotides: TGTGCCAGCAGTCCAGGGACAGGGTATGGCTACACCTTC.

In its sample, this clone was seen once. As DNA, the CDR3 is TGTGCCAGCAGCGTAGGAGTCACAGCCAAAACAGATACGCAGTATTTT. Amino acid sequence: CASSVGVTAKTDTQYF. The chain has TRBV9 and TRBJ2-3; no clear D gene. Germline V gene sequence: CDR1 SGDLS, CDR2 YYNGEE. V shed 0 bases and J shed 3 bases, with 14 bases lying between them. This CDR3 contains 16 residues. Together with reference TRBV9 and TRBJ2-3, the CDR3 gives the full variable domain: DSGVTQTPKHLITATGQRVTLRCSPRSGDLSVYWYQQSLDQGLQFLIQYYNGEERAKGNILERFSAQQFPDLHSELNLSSLELGDSALYFCASSVGVTAKTDTQYFGPGTRLTVL.

A few counts support this clone. The rearrangement uses TRBV7-2 and TRBJ2-7, with 8 bases that match TRBD1. The germline V gene encodes CDR1 SGHTA and CDR2 FQGNSA. This CDR3 has 13 residues. The J segment lost 3 bases and the V segment lost 8 bases, leaving 6 bases of the junction unmatched. The DNA of the CDR3 is TGTGCCAGCGAACCCGGACAGGGCTACGAGCAGTACTTC. Its translation: CASEPGQGYEQYF. The full variable domain, rest sourced from reference TRBV7-2 and TRBJ2-7, is GAGVSQSPSNKVTEKGKDVELRCDPISGHTALYWYRQSLGQGLEFLIYFQGNSAPDKSGLPSDRFSAERTGGSVSTLTIQRTQQEDSAVYLCASEPGQGYEQYFGPGTRLTVT.

The rearrangement uses TRBV7-3 and TRBJ2-1, with TRBD2 identical over 7 bases. From germline, CDR1 is SGHTA and CDR2 FQGTGA. CDR3 length: 13 amino acids. Trimming at V came to 5 bases and at J to 9 bases, leaving 7 bases not matched to a gene. The CDR3 loop reads CASSDTSVGEQFF. CDR3 coding DNA: TGTGCCAGCAGCGACACTAGCGTAGGTGAGCAGTTCTTC.